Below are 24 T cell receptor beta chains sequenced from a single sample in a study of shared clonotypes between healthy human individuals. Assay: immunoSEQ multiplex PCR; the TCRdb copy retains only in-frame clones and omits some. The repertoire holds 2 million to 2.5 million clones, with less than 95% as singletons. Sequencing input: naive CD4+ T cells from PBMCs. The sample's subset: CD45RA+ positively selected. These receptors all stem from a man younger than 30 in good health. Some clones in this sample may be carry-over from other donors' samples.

In DNA form, the CDR3 reads TGTGCCAGCAGTGGCCCCACCGGGGGCCGAAATGAGCAGTTCTTC. Residues: CASSGPTGGRNEQFF. V usage is TRBV6-1 and J usage is TRBJ2-1; D possibly uses TRBD1 or TRBD2 (6 bases each). V was clipped by 4 bases and J by 7 bases, with 17 bases between them. Per germline, CDR1 MNHNS and CDR2 SASEGT. The CDR3 is 15 amino acids.

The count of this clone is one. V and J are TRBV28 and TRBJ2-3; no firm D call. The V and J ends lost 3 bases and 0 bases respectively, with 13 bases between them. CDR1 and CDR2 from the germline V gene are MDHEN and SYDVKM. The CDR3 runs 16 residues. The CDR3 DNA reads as TGTGCCAGCAGTTTGGGCAGGCCGAGGAGCACAGATACGCAGTATTTT. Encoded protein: CASSLGRPRSTDTQYF. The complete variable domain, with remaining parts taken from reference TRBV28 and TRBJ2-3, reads DVKVTQSSRYLVKRTGEKVFLECVQDMDHENMFWYRQDPGLGLRLIYFSYDVKMKEKGDIPEGYSVSREKKERFSLILESASTNQTSMYLCASSLGRPRSTDTQYFGPGTRLTVL.

The CDR3 coding sequence is TGTGCCAGCAGCTTGGCGACTAGCTACGAGCAGTACTTC. Translating gives CASSLATSYEQYF. This chain uses TRBV5-4 with TRBJ2-7; TRBD2 is a possible D gene (6 bases). The CDR3 loop spans 13 amino acids. Germline values: CDR1 SGHNT, CDR2 YYREEE (reference sequence). Trimming shortened V by 0 bases and J by 3 bases, and 7 bases separated the two germline ends.

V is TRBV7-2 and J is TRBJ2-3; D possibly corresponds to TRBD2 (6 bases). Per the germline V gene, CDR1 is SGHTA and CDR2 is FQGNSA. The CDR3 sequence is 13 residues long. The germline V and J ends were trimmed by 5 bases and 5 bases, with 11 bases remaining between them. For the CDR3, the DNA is TGTGCCAGCAGCGACCGGGAGCTAGATACGCAGTATTTT. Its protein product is CASSDRELDTQYF.

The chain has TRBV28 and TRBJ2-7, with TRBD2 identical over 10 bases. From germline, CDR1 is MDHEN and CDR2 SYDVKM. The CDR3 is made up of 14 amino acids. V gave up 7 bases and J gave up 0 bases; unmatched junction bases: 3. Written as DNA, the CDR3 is TGTGCCAGCAAAGCGGGAGGGCTCTCCTACGAGCAGTACTTC. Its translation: CASKAGGLSYEQYF.

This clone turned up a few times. CDR3 DNA: TGTGCCAGCAGTTCTGTGGGGACAGGGGGTACCACTGAAGCTTTCTTT. Protein sequence: CASSSVGTGGTTEAFF. This chain joins TRBV28 and TRBJ1-1; 11 bases agree with TRBD1. Germline trimming cut 4 bases from V and 4 bases from J; bases unmatched to any gene: 8. Germline lookup yields CDR1 MDHEN and CDR2 SYDVKM. This CDR3 region has 16 residues.

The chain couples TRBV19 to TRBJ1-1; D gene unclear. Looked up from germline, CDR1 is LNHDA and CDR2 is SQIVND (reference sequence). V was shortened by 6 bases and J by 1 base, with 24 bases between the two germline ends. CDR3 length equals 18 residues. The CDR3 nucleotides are TGTGCCAGTAGCTCAATGGGCCTTGCCAGGCATCCGAACACTGAAGCTTTCTTT. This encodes CASSSMGLARHPNTEAFF.

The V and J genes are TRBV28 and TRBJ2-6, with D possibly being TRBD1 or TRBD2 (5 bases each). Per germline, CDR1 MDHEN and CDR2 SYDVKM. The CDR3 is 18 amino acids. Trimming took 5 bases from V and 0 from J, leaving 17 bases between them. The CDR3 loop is CASSGAGTASSGANVLTF. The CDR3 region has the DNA TGTGCCAGCAGTGGAGCCGGGACGGCCAGCTCTGGGGCCAACGTCCTGACTTTC.

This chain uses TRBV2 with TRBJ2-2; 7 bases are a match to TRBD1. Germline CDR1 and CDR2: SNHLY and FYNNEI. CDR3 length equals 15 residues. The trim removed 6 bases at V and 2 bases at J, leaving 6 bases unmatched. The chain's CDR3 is CASRAGTANTGELFF. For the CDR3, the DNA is TGTGCCAGCAGGGCCGGGACAGCTAACACCGGGGAGCTGTTTTTT.

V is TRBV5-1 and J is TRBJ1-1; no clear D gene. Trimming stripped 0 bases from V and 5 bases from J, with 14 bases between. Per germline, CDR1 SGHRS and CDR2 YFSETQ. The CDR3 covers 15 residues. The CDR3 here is CASSLVVPPGTEAFF. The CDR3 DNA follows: TGCGCCAGCAGCTTGGTGGTTCCCCCCGGGACTGAAGCTTTCTTT.

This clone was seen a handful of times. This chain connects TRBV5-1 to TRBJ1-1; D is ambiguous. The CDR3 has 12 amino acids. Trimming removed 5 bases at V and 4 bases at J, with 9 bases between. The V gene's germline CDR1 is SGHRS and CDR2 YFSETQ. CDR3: CASRREGTEAFF. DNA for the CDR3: TGCGCCAGCAGGAGGGAGGGCACTGAAGCTTTCTTT.

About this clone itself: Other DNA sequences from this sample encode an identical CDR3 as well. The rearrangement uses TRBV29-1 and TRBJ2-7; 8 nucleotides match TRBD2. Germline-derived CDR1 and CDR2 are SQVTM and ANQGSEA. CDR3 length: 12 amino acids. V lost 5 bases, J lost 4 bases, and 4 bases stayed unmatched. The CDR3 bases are TGCAGCGTTCGACGGGGGGGGTACGAGCAGTACTTC. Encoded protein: CSVRRGGYEQYF.

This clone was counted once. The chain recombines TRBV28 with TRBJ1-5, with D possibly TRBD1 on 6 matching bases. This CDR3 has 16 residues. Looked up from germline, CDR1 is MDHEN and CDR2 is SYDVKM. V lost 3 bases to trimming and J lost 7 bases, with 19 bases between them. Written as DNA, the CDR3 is TGTGCCAGCAGTTTGGTTCGGGCAGGGGCGAGCCAGCCCCAGCATTTT. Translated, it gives CASSLVRAGASQPQHF.

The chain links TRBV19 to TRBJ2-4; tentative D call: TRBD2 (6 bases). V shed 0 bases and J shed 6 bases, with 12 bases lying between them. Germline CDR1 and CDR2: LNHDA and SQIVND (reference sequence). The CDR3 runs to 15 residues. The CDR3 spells CASSIDSSDGNIQYF. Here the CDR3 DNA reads TGTGCCAGTAGTATAGATTCTAGCGACGGAAACATTCAGTACTTC.

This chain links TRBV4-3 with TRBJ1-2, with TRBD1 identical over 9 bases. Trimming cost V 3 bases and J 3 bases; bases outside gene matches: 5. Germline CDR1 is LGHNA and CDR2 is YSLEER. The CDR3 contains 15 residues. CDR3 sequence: CASSQRQGGDYGYTF. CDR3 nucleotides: TGCGCCAGCAGCCAGAGACAGGGGGGGGACTATGGCTACACCTTC.

The CDR3 loop is CASSQEGSTNEKLFF. The CDR3 nucleotides are TGCGCCAGCAGCCAAGAAGGGAGCACTAATGAAAAACTGTTTTTT. The rearrangement joins TRBV4-1 to TRBJ1-4, with unresolved D. Trimming removed 0 bases at V and 2 bases at J, with 7 bases between. This CDR3 region has 15 residues. The V gene's germline CDR1 is MGHRA and CDR2 YSYEKL.

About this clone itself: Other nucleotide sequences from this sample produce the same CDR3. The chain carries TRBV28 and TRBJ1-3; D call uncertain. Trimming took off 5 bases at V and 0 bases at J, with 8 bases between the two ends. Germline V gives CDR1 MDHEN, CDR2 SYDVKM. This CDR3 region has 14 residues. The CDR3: CASSPDSSGNTIYF. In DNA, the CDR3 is TGTGCCAGCAGTCCTGATTCCTCTGGAAACACCATATATTTT.

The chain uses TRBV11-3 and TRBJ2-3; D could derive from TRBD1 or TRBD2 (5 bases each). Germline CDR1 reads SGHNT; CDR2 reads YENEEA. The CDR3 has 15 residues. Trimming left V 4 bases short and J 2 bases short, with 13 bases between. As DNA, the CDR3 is TGTGCCAGCAGCTCGGGACGGCTTATCACAGATACGCAGTATTTT. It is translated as CASSSGRLITDTQYF. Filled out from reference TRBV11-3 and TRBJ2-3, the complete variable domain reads EAGVVQSPRYKIIEKKQPVAFWCNPISGHNTLYWYLQNLGQGPELLIRYENEEAVDDSQLPKDRFSAERLKGVDSTLKIQPAELGDSAVYLCASSSGRLITDTQYFGPGTRLTVL.

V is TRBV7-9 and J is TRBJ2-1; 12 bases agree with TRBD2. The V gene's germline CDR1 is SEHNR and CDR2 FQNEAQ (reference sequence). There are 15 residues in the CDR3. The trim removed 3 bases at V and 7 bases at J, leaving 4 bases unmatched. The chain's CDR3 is CASSLLAGGRNEQFF. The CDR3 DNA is TGTGCCAGCAGCTTGCTAGCGGGAGGGAGAAATGAGCAGTTCTTC.

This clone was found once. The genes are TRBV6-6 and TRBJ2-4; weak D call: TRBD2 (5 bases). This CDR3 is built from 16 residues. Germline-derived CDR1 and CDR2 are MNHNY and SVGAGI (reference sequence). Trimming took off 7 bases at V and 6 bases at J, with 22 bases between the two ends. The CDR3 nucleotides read TGTGCCAGCACCCCCCCGGCGGGCGATCGGGTAAACATTCAGTACTTC. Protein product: CASTPPAGDRVNIQYF.

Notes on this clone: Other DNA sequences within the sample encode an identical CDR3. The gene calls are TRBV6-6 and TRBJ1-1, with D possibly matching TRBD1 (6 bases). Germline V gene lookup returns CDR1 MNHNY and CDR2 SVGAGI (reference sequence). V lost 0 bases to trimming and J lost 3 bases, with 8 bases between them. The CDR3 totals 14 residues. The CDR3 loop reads CASSYSAGDTEAFF. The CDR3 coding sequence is TGTGCCAGCAGTTACTCGGCAGGGGACACTGAAGCTTTCTTT.

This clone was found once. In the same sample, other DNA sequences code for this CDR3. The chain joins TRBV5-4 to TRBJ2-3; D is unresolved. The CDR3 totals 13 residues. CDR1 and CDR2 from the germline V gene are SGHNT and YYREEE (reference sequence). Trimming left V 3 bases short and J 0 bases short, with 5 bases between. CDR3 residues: CASSSGSTDTQYF. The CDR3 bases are TGTGCCAGCAGCTCCGGGAGCACAGATACGCAGTATTTT.

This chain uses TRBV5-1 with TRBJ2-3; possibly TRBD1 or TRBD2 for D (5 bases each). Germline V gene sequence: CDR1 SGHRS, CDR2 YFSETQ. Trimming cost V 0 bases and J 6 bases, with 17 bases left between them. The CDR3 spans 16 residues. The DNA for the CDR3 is TGCGCCAGCAGCTTGGTTCGGGGCCTCTCGGGGGATACGCAGTATTTT. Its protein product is CASSLVRGLSGDTQYF.

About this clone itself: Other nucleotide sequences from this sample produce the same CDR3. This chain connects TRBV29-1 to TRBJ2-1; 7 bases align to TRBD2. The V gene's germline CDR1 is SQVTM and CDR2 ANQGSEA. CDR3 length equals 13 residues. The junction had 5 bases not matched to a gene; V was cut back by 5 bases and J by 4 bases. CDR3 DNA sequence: TGCAGCGTTTCTAGCGGAACTTACAATGAGCAGTTCTTC. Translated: CSVSSGTYNEQFF.